The next 24 T cell receptor beta chains were all read from a single sample in a study of T cells after yellow fever vaccination. TCRdb re-analysed the 5' RACE reads in MiXCR, keeping a single row per CDR3 protein. The repertoire consists of 230,000 or so distinct CDR3 sequences, with more than 6.5% occurring once and the leading ten covering roughly 1%. Material: CD4+ T cells sorted from PBMCs, obtained on the day of the yellow fever booster vaccination. The receptor set was obtained from a man between 25 and 39 years old who received the YFV17D yellow fever vaccine.

This clonotype was picked up a small number of times. The rearrangement uses TRBV6-1 and TRBJ2-6; D may be TRBD1 (6 bases). The CDR3 is made up of 15 amino acids. V shed 6 bases and J shed 4 bases, with 13 bases lying between them. CDR1 is MNHNS and CDR2 is SASEGT in the germline V gene. The CDR3 protein is CASRGQGTGANVLTF. In DNA form, the CDR3 reads TGTGCCAGCAGAGGGCAGGGGACCGGGGCCAACGTCCTGACTTTC.

With regard to this clonotype: The junction departs from germline at one end; a sequencing error may be responsible. The CDR3 sequence: CCARDQASGMTPTTGELFF. The CDR3 DNA is TGCTGTGCTAGAGATCAGGCTAGCGGGATGACTCCAACCACCGGGGAGCTGTTTTTT. The chain has TRBV20-1 and TRBJ2-2, with TRBD2 matching 9 bases. The CDR3 is 19 amino acids. Germline values: CDR1 DFQATT, CDR2 SNEGSKA (reference sequence).

This chain uses TRBV5-1 with TRBJ2-1, with 13 nucleotides matching TRBD2. This CDR3 contains 17 residues. Trimming took 4 bases from V and 7 from J; bases not matched to a gene: 11. Germline V CDR1 and CDR2: SGHRS, YFSETQ. CDR3 in DNA: TGCGCCAGCAGCGAGGGGACTAGCGGGAAGAGAGGGAATGAGCAGTTCTTC. Translating it yields CASSEGTSGKRGNEQFF.

This clonotype has a handful of counts. This chain joins TRBV4-3 and TRBJ2-2, with D tentatively TRBD1 (5 bases). Looked up from germline, CDR1 is LGHNA and CDR2 is YSLEER. Trimming removed 6 bases from V and 6 bases from J, with 11 bases in between. The CDR3 is made up of 13 amino acids. The CDR3 bases are TGCGCCAGCAGGGGGCAGCGCGCCGGGGAGCTGTTTTTT. Translating it yields CASRGQRAGELFF.

V and J are TRBV4-2 and TRBJ2-6; TRBD1 matches at 9 bases. V gave up 4 bases and J gave up 2 bases; unmatched junction bases: 15. This CDR3 contains 20 residues. Germline CDR1 reads LGHNA; CDR2 reads YNFKEQ. The CDR3 nucleotides are TGTGCCAGCAGCCGAAAGATAGGGACAGGGTATGAAACTGGGGCCAACGTCCTGACTTTC. Translating gives CASSRKIGTGYETGANVLTF.

The chain links TRBV5-1 to TRBJ1-3, with D unclear. Between the trimmed V and J ends, which lost 4 bases and 3 bases, there was a span of 17 bases. The CDR3 is made up of 16 amino acids. The germline gives CDR1 SGHRS, CDR2 YFSETQ. The CDR3 sequence is CASSRFGTDFGNTIYF. The CDR3 DNA follows: TGCGCCAGCAGCAGGTTCGGCACTGACTTTGGAAACACCATATATTTT.

In this sample, this clonotype turned up many times. The rearrangement uses TRBV20-1 and TRBJ1-4, with 8 positions matching TRBD1. Germline V gene data show CDR1 as DFQATT and CDR2 as SNEGSKA (reference sequence). The CDR3 is made up of 16 amino acids. Losses at the gene ends were 4 bases for V and 0 bases for J; bases not matched to a gene: 7. CDR3 protein: CSAISGTGATNEKLFF. CDR3 nucleotide sequence: TGCAGTGCTATATCCGGGACAGGAGCAACTAATGAAAAACTGTTTTTT.

The V and J genes are TRBV9 and TRBJ2-7; D possibly uses TRBD1 or TRBD2 (5 bases each). This CDR3 is 16 amino acids long. Germline lookup yields CDR1 SGDLS and CDR2 YYNGEE. With 2 bases removed from V and 0 bases from J, the gap between germline ends came to 15 bases. The CDR3 here is CASSVGPDLSSYEQYF. CDR3 DNA: TGTGCCAGCAGCGTGGGACCGGACTTGAGCTCCTACGAGCAGTACTTC. The full variable domain, with the rest looked up from reference TRBV9 and TRBJ2-7, is DSGVTQTPKHLITATGQRVTLRCSPRSGDLSVYWYQQSLDQGLQFLIQYYNGEERAKGNILERFSAQQFPDLHSELNLSSLELGDSALYFCASSVGPDLSSYEQYFGPGTRLTVT.

The table lists this clonotype with many counts. The V call is TRBV3-1, the J call TRBJ1-5; D ambiguous. Germline assignment: CDR1 LGHDT and CDR2 YNNKEL (reference sequence). Between the trimmed V and J ends, which lost 0 bases and 4 bases, there was a span of 7 bases. The CDR3 is 14 amino acids. The CDR3 region has the DNA TGTGCCAGCAGCCAAGACTACGGAAATCAGCCCCAGCATTTT. This codes for CASSQDYGNQPQHF.

This clonotype was picked up a small number of times. This chain links TRBV20-1 with TRBJ2-5; D may be TRBD2 (5 bases). Germline V gene sequence: CDR1 DFQATT, CDR2 SNEGSKA (reference sequence). The CDR3 sequence is 14 residues long. V lost 4 bases and J lost 3, with 15 bases in between. The CDR3 here is CSATPPGFKETQYF. The CDR3 region has the DNA TGCAGTGCTACCCCTCCGGGATTCAAAGAGACCCAGTACTTC.

This clonotype was seen ten or more times. V is TRBV28 and J is TRBJ2-2, with D possibly matching TRBD1 (5 bases). There are 12 residues in the CDR3. Trimming pared 2 bases from V and 11 bases from J, leaving 9 bases between. The germline V gene encodes CDR1 MDHEN and CDR2 SYDVKM. The CDR3 sequence: CASSLGQGELFF. The CDR3 DNA reads as TGTGCCAGCAGTTTAGGGCAGGGCGAGCTGTTTTTT.

To note about this clonotype: With a much larger clone just one base away, this may be a read error. The rearrangement joins TRBV20-1 to TRBJ2-3; maybe TRBD1 (6 bases). TRBJ1-5 explains the end of the DNA better; the J call may be wrong. CDR3 length: 12 amino acids. Germline assignment: CDR1 DFQATT and CDR2 SNEGSKA (reference sequence). DNA for the CDR3: TGCAGTGCTCCCCGACAGGCAGATACGCAGCATTTT. This codes for CSAPRQADTQHF.

This clonotype was found a few times. This sequence joins TRBV28 and TRBJ1-1; D remains ambiguous. This CDR3 contains 11 residues. Germline V CDR1 and CDR2: MDHEN, SYDVKM. The germline V and J ends were trimmed by 2 bases and 7 bases, with 5 bases remaining between them. CDR3 nucleotides: TGTGCCAGCAGTTTAACAAATGAAGCTTTCTTT. Translating it yields CASSLTNEAFF.

This clonotype was picked up a small number of times. The CDR3 DNA reads as TGTGCCAGCAGCCTTTCTAGCAGGGCCCATCAGCCCCAGCATTTT. Protein product: CASSLSSRAHQPQHF. This sequence joins TRBV5-6 and TRBJ1-5, with D possibly TRBD1 on 5 matching bases. CDR3 size: 15 residues. The V end lost 4 bases, the J end lost 5 bases, and 16 bases lay between the germline ends. CDR1 and CDR2 (germline): SGHDT, YYEEEE.

This clonotype showed up many times. V and J are TRBV29-1 and TRBJ1-4, with unresolved D. This CDR3 comprises 11 residues. CDR1 is SQVTM, CDR2 ANQGSEA, per germline. Trimming pared 4 bases from V and 0 bases from J, leaving 0 bases between. The CDR3 protein is CSVATNEKLFF. Written as DNA, the CDR3 is TGCAGCGTTGCAACTAATGAAAAACTGTTTTTT.

This chain uses TRBV28 with TRBJ2-3, with 9 bases lining up with TRBD2. The CDR3 has 18 amino acids. J gave up 3 bases and V 4 bases, and 14 bases lay outside the gene matches. Germline assignment: CDR1 MDHEN and CDR2 SYDVKM. The CDR3 sequence: CASSSPPSGRFGTDTQYF. The CDR3 DNA follows: TGTGCCAGCAGTTCTCCACCCAGCGGGAGGTTTGGGACAGATACGCAGTATTTT.

This clonotype was found many times. The chain carries TRBV19 and TRBJ2-3; possible D gene TRBD1, 6 bases. The V gene lost 6 bases and the J gene lost 4 bases, with 11 bases spanning the gap. CDR1 is LNHDA and CDR2 is SQIVND in the germline V gene (reference sequence). The CDR3 loop spans 13 amino acids. CDR3: CASRGQTSDTQYF. The CDR3 region has the DNA TGTGCCAGTAGAGGACAGACTTCAGATACGCAGTATTTT.

The CDR3 DNA follows: TGTGCCAGCAGTGAAGAAATAGCGGGCATGGAGTACTTC. Amino acid sequence: CASSEEIAGMEYF. J is TRBJ2-7 and V is TRBV2; 7 positions agree with TRBD2. With 1 base clipped from V and 11 bases from J, the junction kept 8 bases outside the gene matches. This CDR3 is 13 amino acids long. Germline loops: CDR1 SNHLY, CDR2 FYNNEI.

The rearrangement links TRBV10-3 to TRBJ1-2, with 9 bases that match TRBD1. The junction had 10 bases not matched to a gene; V was cut back by 6 bases and J by 5 bases. Germline CDR1 ENHRY, CDR2 SYGVKD. CDR3 size: 15 residues. The CDR3 loop reads CAISAPTGGDYGYTF. In DNA form, the CDR3 reads TGTGCCATCAGCGCTCCGACAGGGGGAGATTATGGCTACACCTTC.

In this sample, this clonotype turned up a few times. The genes are TRBV7-2 and TRBJ1-4; TRBD1 is a possible D gene (5 bases). Between the trimmed V and J ends, which lost 3 bases and 2 bases, there was a span of 7 bases. The CDR3 is made up of 14 amino acids. Germline assignment: CDR1 SGHTA and CDR2 FQGNSA. This CDR3 reads CASSLGGTNEKLFF. CDR3 coding DNA: TGTGCCAGCAGCTTGGGGGGTACTAATGAAAAACTGTTTTTT.

This clonotype has ten or more counts. V gene TRBV20-1 combines with J gene TRBJ2-1, with unresolved D. The CDR3 sequence is 11 residues long. In germline, CDR1 is DFQATT, CDR2 SNEGSKA (reference sequence). V was pared by 6 bases and J by 1 base, with 4 bases between. The CDR3, as DNA: TGCAGTGCCGGGTCCTACAATGAGCAGTTCTTC. Translation gives CSAGSYNEQFF.

J is TRBJ2-7 and V is TRBV5-1; a weak D match, TRBD2 (6 bases). The CDR3 consists of 12 residues. The ends were cut back, 6 bases at V and 4 bases at J, with 11 bases in the middle. Looked up from germline, CDR1 is SGHRS and CDR2 is YFSETQ. Here the CDR3 DNA reads TGCGCCAGCAAGGACGGGGGTTACGAGCAGTACTTC. As protein: CASKDGGYEQYF.

This clonotype occurred many times. The chain has TRBV28 and TRBJ1-2, with no clear D. The CDR3 totals 14 residues. Trimming cost V 5 bases and J 0 bases, with 10 bases left between them. Germline CDR1 and CDR2: MDHEN and SYDVKM. The CDR3 DNA follows: TGTGCCAGCAGTAGCGCAGTTCCTAACTATGGCTACACCTTC. It codes for CASSSAVPNYGYTF.

This clonotype was observed a handful of times. The chain employs TRBV7-2 and TRBJ2-1; TRBD1 aligns across 7 bases. V lost 5 bases to trimming and J lost 9 bases; unmatched junction nucleotides: 10. CDR1 is SGHTA, CDR2 FQGNSA, per germline. The CDR3 is 14 residues long. The CDR3 spells CASSLPTGISEQFF. In DNA, the CDR3 is TGTGCCAGCAGCCTGCCGACAGGGATTAGTGAGCAGTTCTTC.